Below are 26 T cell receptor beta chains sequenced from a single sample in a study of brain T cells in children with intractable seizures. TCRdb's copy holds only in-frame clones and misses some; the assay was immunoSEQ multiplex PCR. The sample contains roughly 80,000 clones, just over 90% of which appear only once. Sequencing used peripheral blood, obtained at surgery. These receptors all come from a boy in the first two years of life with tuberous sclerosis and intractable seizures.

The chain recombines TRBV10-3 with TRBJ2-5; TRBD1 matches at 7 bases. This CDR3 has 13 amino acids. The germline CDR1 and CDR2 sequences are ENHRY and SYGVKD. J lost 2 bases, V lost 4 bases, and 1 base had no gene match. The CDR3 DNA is TGTGCCATCAGTGCGGGACAGCAAGAGACCCAGTACTTC. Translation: CAISAGQQETQYF.

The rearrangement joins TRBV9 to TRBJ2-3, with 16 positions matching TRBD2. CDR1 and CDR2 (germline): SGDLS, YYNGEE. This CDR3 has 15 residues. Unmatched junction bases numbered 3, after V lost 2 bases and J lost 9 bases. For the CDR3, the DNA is TGTGCCAGCAGCGTTGGGACTAGCGGGAGGGGGACGCAGTATTTT. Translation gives CASSVGTSGRGTQYF.

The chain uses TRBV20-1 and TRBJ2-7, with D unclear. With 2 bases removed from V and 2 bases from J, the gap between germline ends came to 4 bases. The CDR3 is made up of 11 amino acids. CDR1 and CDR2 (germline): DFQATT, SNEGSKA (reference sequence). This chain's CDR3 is CSARRAYEQYF. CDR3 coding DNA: TGCAGTGCTAGACGCGCCTACGAGCAGTACTTC.

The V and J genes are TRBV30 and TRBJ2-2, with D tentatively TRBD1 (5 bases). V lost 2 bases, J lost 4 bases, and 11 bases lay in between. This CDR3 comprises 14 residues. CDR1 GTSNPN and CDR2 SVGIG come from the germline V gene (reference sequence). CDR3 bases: TGTGCCTGGAGTAAGGGGATCATCACCGGGGAGCTGTTTTTT. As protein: CAWSKGIITGELFF.

The CDR3 reads CASSSKPGHYNSPLHF. The CDR3 region has the DNA TGTGCCAGCAGCTCCAAACCAGGTCACTATAATTCACCCCTCCACTTT. The chain joins TRBV5-4 to TRBJ1-6; D gene ambiguous. Germline V lookup: CDR1 SGHNT, CDR2 YYREEE (reference sequence). This CDR3 region has 16 residues. V was trimmed by 3 bases and J by 3 bases, leaving 13 bases between them.

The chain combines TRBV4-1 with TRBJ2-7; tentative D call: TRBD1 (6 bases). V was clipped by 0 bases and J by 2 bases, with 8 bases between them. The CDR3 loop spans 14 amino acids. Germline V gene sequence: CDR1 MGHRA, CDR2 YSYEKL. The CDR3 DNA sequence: TGCGCCAGCAGCCAAGAACCAGGGGCCTACGAGCAGTACTTC. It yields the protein CASSQEPGAYEQYF.

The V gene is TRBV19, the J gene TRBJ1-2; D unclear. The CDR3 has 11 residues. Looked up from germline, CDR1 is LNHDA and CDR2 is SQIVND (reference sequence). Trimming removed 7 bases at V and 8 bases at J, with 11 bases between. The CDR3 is CASTAGRGYTF. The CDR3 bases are TGTGCCAGTACGGCGGGCAGGGGCTACACCTTC.

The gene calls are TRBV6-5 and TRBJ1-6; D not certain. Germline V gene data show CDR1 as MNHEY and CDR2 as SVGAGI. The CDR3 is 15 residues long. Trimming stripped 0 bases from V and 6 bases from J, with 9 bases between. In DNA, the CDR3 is TGTGCCAGCAGTTACTCGAATACAGCTAATTCACCCCTCCACTTT. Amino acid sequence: CASSYSNTANSPLHF.

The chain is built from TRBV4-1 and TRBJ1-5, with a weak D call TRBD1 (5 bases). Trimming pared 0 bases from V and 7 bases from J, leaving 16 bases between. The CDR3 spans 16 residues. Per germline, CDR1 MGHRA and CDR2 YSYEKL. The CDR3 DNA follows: TGCGCCAGCAGCCAAGAGGCCTTTCGAGAGGGGCAGCCCCAGCATTTT. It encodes CASSQEAFREGQPQHF.

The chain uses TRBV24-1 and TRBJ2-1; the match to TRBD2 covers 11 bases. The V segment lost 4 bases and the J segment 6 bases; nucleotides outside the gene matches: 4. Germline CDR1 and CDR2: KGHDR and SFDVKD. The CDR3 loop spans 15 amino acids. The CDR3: CATSESLAGVNEQFF. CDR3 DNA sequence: TGTGCCACCAGTGAATCACTAGCGGGAGTCAATGAGCAGTTCTTC.

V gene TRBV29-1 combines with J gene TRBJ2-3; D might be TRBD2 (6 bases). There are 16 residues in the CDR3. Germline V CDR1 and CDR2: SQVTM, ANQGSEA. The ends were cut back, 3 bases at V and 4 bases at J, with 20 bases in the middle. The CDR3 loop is CSVERDGAGRADTQYF. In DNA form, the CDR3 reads TGCAGCGTTGAGCGGGACGGGGCTGGTCGCGCAGATACGCAGTATTTT.

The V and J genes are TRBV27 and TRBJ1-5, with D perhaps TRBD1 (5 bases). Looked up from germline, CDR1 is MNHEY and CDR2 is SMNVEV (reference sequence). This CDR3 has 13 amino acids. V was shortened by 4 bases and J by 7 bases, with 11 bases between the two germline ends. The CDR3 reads CASSWGVRQPQHF. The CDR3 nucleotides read TGTGCCAGCAGTTGGGGGGTCAGACAGCCCCAGCATTTT.

The CDR3 region has the DNA TGTGCCTGGAGTTGGGAGGGGAACACTGAAGCTTTCTTT. This translates into CAWSWEGNTEAFF. This chain connects TRBV30 to TRBJ1-1; D gene unclear. The V gene's germline CDR1 is GTSNPN and CDR2 SVGIG (reference sequence). This CDR3 contains 13 residues. V lost 2 bases and J 1 base, leaving 8 bases between the germline ends.

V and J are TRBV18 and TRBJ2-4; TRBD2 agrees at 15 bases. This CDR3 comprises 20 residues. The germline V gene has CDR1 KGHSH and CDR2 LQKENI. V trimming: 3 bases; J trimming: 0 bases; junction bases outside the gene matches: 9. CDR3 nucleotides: TGTGCCAGCTCACCTTCCGGGACTAGCGGGAGGATTCTAGCCAAAAACATTCAGTACTTC. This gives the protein CASSPSGTSGRILAKNIQYF.

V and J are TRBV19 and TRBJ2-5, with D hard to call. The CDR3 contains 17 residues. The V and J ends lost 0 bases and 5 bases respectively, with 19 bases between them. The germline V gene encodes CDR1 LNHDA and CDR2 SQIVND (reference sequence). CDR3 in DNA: TGTGCCAGTAGTATAGATGTCGTCCGAGGTCCGAGGGAGACCCAGTACTTC. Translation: CASSIDVVRGPRETQYF.

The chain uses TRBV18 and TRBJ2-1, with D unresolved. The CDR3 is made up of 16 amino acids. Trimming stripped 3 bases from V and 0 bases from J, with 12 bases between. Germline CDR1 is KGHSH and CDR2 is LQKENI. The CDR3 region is CASSPRTASSYNEQFF. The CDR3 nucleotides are TGTGCCAGCTCACCCAGGACGGCCAGCTCCTACAATGAGCAGTTCTTC. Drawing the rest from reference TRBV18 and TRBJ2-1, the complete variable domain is NAGVMQNPRHLVRRRGQEARLRCSPMKGHSHVYWYRQLPEEGLKFMVYLQKENIIDESGMPKERFSAEFPKEGPSILRIQQVVRGDSAAYFCASSPRTASSYNEQFFGPGTRLTVL.

This chain's CDR3 is CASSPRWGEGDTQYF. CDR3 DNA sequence: TGTGCCAGCAGTCCCAGGTGGGGTGAAGGAGATACGCAGTATTTT. V usage is TRBV28 and J usage is TRBJ2-3; D unresolved. The germline V and J ends were trimmed by 5 bases and 5 bases, with 17 bases remaining between them. The CDR3 has 15 amino acids. Germline V gives CDR1 MDHEN, CDR2 SYDVKM. The variable domain in full, completed from reference TRBV28 and TRBJ2-3, reads DVKVTQSSRYLVKRTGEKVFLECVQDMDHENMFWYRQDPGLGLRLIYFSYDVKMKEKGDIPEGYSVSREKKERFSLILESASTNQTSMYLCASSPRWGEGDTQYFGPGTRLTVL.

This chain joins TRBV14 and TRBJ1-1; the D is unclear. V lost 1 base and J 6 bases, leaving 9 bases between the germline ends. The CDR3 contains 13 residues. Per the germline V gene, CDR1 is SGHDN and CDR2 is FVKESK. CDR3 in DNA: TGTGCCAGCAGCCAAGTCGGGAGGGCTGAAGCTTTCTTT. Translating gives CASSQVGRAEAFF.

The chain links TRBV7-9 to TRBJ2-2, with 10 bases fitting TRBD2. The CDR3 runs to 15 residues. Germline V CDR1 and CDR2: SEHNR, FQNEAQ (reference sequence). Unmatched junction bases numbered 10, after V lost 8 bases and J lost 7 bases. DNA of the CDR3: TGTGCCAGCCGCCAAGCGGGGGGGCGAGGCGGGGAGCTGTTTTTT. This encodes CASRQAGGRGGELFF. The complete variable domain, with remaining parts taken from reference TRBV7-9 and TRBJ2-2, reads DTGVSQNPRHKITKRGQNVTFRCDPISEHNRLYWYRQTLGQGPEFLTYFQNEAQLEKSRLLSDRFSAERPKGSFSTLEIQRTEQGDSAMYLCASRQAGGRGGELFFGEGSRLTVL.

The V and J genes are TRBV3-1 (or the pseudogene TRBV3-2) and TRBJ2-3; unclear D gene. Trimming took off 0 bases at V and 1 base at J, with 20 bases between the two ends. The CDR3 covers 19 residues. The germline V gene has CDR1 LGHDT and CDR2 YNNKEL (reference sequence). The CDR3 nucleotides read TGTGCCAGCAGCCAAGAAGGCGGTAAAGGGCGGTGGGGCACAGATACGCAGTATTTT. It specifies CASSQEGGKGRWGTDTQYF.

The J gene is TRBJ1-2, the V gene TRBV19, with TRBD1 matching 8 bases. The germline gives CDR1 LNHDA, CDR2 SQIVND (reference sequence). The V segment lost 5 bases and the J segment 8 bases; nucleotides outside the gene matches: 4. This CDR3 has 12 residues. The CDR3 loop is CASSRTGRGYTF. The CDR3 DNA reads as TGTGCCAGTAGTCGGACAGGGCGAGGCTACACCTTC.

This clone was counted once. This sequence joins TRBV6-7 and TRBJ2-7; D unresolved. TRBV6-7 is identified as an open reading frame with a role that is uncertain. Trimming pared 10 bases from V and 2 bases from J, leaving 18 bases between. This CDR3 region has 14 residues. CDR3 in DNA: TGTGCCATCCGCCGGTCCGGGTTAGCCTACGAGCAGTACTTC. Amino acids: CAIRRSGLAYEQYF.

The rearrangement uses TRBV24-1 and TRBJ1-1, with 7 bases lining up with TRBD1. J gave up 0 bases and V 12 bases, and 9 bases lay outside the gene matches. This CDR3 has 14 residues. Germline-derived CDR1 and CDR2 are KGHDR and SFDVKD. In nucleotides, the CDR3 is TGTGCCGTCCGGACAGGAAGGTTGAACACTGAAGCTTTCTTT. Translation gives CAVRTGRLNTEAFF.

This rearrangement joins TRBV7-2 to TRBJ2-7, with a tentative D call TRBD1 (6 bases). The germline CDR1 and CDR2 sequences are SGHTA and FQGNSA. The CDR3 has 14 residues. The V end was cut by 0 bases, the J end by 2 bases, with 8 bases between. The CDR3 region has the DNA TGTGCCAGCAGCTTAGCGTGGGGGCCCTACGAGCAGTACTTC. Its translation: CASSLAWGPYEQYF. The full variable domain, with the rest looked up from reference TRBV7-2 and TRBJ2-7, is GAGVSQSPSNKVTEKGKDVELRCDPISGHTALYWYRQSLGQGLEFLIYFQGNSAPDKSGLPSDRFSAERTGGSVSTLTIQRTQQEDSAVYLCASSLAWGPYEQYFGPGTRLTVT.

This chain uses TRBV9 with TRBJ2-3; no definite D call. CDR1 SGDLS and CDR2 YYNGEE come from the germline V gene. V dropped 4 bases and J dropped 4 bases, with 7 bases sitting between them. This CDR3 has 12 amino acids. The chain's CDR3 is CASSPGADTQYF. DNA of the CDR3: TGTGCCAGCAGCCCTGGGGCAGATACGCAGTATTTT.

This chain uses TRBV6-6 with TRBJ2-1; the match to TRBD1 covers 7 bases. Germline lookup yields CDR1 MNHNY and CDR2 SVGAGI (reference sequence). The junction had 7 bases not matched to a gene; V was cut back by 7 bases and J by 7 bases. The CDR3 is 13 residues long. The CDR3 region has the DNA TGTGCCAGCAACACAGGGGATTGGAATGAGCAGTTCTTC. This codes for CASNTGDWNEQFF.